This T cell receptor (beta chain) was profiled in a study of T cells in Graves' hyperthyroidism and ophthalmopathy. Exclusions: uncontrolled infection, other autoimmune disease, pregnancy, lactation. The CDR3 runs to 12 residues. V lost 5 bases and J 7 bases, leaving 11 bases between the germline ends. CDR1 is SEHNR and CDR2 is FQNEAQ in the germline V gene (reference sequence). It was RNA transcripts that yielded the amplified TCR beta CDR3 regions. The primer set for the first-round RT-PCR of the TCR CDR3 was HTBI. Each CDR3 protein gets one entry after TCRdb re-called the multiplex PCR reads with MiXCR. This table has 700,000 or so distinct CDR3 sequences, about 15% appearing once.

The chain couples TRBV7-9 to TRBJ1-2; possibly TRBD1 for D (5 bases). Sample: blood. The origin of this receptor is a man aged 18 to 30 with Graves' hyperthyroidism. CDR3 amino acids: CASSAGSLGYTF. CDR3 DNA: TGTGCCAGCAGCGCAGGGTCTCTTGGCTACACCTTC. Filled out from reference TRBV7-9 and TRBJ1-2, the complete variable domain reads DTGVSQNPRHKITKRGQNVTFRCDPISEHNRLYWYRQTLGQGPEFLTYFQNEAQLEKSRLLSDRFSAERPKGSFSTLEIQRTEQGDSAMYLCASSAGSLGYTFGSGTRLTVV.